The 31 T cell receptor beta chains reported below all come from one sample, sequenced in a study of shared clonotypes between healthy human individuals. The method was immunoSEQ multiplex PCR; TCRdb's version includes in-frame clones alone and lacks a portion of them. The sample has about 480,000 clones, more than 65% seen once. The sample consisted of PBMCs. The receptor source for this set is a woman aged 40 to 50 in good health. Some clones in this sample may be carry-over from other donors' samples.

This chain links TRBV5-4 with TRBJ2-3; 10 bases fit TRBD2. The CDR3 has 15 residues. Looked up from germline, CDR1 is SGHNT and CDR2 is YYREEE (reference sequence). The junction had 4 bases not matched to a gene; V was cut back by 0 bases and J by 6 bases. The CDR3 is CASSLGGSGGDTQYF. DNA for the CDR3: TGTGCCAGCAGCTTGGGAGGTAGCGGGGGGGATACGCAGTATTTT.

This clone appeared a few times. The chain employs TRBV5-1 and TRBJ2-5, with a weak D call TRBD2 (6 bases). Trimming pared 4 bases from V and 5 bases from J, leaving 15 bases between. This CDR3 is built from 14 residues. Germline loops: CDR1 SGHRS, CDR2 YFSETQ. This chain's CDR3 is CASSTGLPGETQYF. As DNA, the CDR3 is TGCGCCAGCAGCACGGGACTCCCCGGGGAGACCCAGTACTTC.

The chain employs TRBV11-3 and TRBJ2-2; TRBD2 might be the D (5 bases). Germline V CDR1 and CDR2: SGHNT, YENEEA. Trimming stripped 0 bases from V and 4 bases from J, with 9 bases between. The CDR3 consists of 15 residues. CDR3 nucleotide sequence: TGTGCCAGCAGCTTAGATCCCGGGGTCACCGGGGAGCTGTTTTTT. This sequence encodes CASSLDPGVTGELFF. The full variable domain, rest sourced from reference TRBV11-3 and TRBJ2-2, is EAGVVQSPRYKIIEKKQPVAFWCNPISGHNTLYWYLQNLGQGPELLIRYENEEAVDDSQLPKDRFSAERLKGVDSTLKIQPAELGDSAVYLCASSLDPGVTGELFFGEGSRLTVL.

This chain joins TRBV19 and TRBJ1-5; perhaps TRBD1 as D (6 bases). The CDR3 is 17 amino acids. V was shortened by 0 bases and J by 6 bases, with 18 bases between the two germline ends. Germline CDR1 is LNHDA and CDR2 is SQIVND (reference sequence). CDR3 nucleotide sequence: TGTGCCAGTAGTATAGAATCGGCGACAGGCGAGATTCAGCCCCAGCATTTT. Its protein product is CASSIESATGEIQPQHF.

Of note for this clone: A much larger clone is a single base away; this may be a read error. The chain joins TRBV13 to TRBJ2-7; maybe TRBD1 (5 bases). V lost 1 base and J 0 bases, leaving 7 bases between the germline ends. The CDR3 sequence is 14 residues long. Germline V lookup: CDR1 PRHDT, CDR2 FYEKMQ (reference sequence). Written as DNA, the CDR3 is TGTGCCAGCAGCTTAGACAGGAACTCCTACGAGCAGTACTTC. It yields the protein CASSLDRNSYEQYF.

The chain uses TRBV5-5 and TRBJ2-7, with TRBD2 matching over 7 bases. Germline-derived CDR1 and CDR2 are SGHKS and YYEKEE (reference sequence). The CDR3 is 15 amino acids. Losses at the gene ends were 3 bases for V and 5 bases for J; bases not matched to a gene: 11. The CDR3 bases are TGTGCCAGCAGCTATAGGCAGCGGGGCATTGACGAGCAGTACTTC. Translating gives CASSYRQRGIDEQYF. Drawing the rest from reference TRBV5-5 and TRBJ2-7, the complete variable domain is DAGVTQSPTHLIKTRGQQVTLRCSPISGHKSVSWYQQVLGQGPQFIFQYYEKEERGRGNFPDRFSARQFPNYSSELNVNALLLGDSALYLCASSYRQRGIDEQYFGPGTRLTVT.

The CDR3 DNA is TGTGCCACCCTGACAGGGGTTGGGGAGACCCAGTACTTC. Amino acid sequence: CATLTGVGETQYF. The gene calls are TRBV2 and TRBJ2-5, with 8 bases that match TRBD1. This CDR3 is built from 13 residues. Germline assignment: CDR1 SNHLY and CDR2 FYNNEI. V lost 10 bases and J lost 5; bases outside the gene matches: 9.

This clone appeared once. This sequence joins TRBV30 and TRBJ2-5; 8 bases are a match to TRBD1. V gave up 1 base and J gave up 4 bases; unmatched junction bases: 8. The CDR3 has 15 amino acids. Germline assignment: CDR1 GTSNPN and CDR2 SVGIG (reference sequence). The CDR3 is CAWSDPDRGRETQYF. DNA of the CDR3: TGTGCCTGGAGTGACCCCGACAGGGGCAGAGAGACCCAGTACTTC. The entire variable domain, with the rest obtained from reference TRBV30 and TRBJ2-5, is as follows: SQTIHQWPATLVQPVGSPLSLECTVEGTSNPNLYWYRQAAGRGLQLLFYSVGIGQISSEVPQNLSASRPQDRQFILSSKKLLLSDSGFYLCAWSDPDRGRETQYFGPGTRLLVL.

J is TRBJ1-1 and V is TRBV4-2, with a tentative D call TRBD1 (5 bases). V was shortened by 5 bases and J by 3 bases, with 25 bases between the two germline ends. The CDR3 length is 18 residues. CDR1 LGHNA and CDR2 YNFKEQ come from the germline V gene. CDR3 protein: CASSTGRRNVLGDTEAFF. The CDR3 region has the DNA TGTGCCAGCAGCACCGGTCGGCGGAACGTCTTGGGGGACACTGAAGCTTTCTTT.

The rearrangement joins TRBV29-1 to TRBJ2-2; D uncertain. Trimming took off 4 bases at V and 6 bases at J, with 9 bases between the two ends. The germline V gene encodes CDR1 SQVTM and CDR2 ANQGSEA. The CDR3 length is 12 residues. CDR3 in amino acids: CSVAGAAGELFF. The CDR3 bases are TGCAGCGTTGCCGGCGCAGCCGGGGAGCTGTTTTTT.

This clone was seen once. The gene calls are TRBV14 and TRBJ2-1; D tentatively reads TRBD1 or TRBD2 (5 bases each). V was clipped by 0 bases and J by 0 bases, with 12 bases between them. The CDR3 extends over 17 amino acids. CDR1 is SGHDN, CDR2 FVKESK, per germline. CDR3 bases: TGTGCCAGCAGCCAAGATTGGGACCCCCTCTCCTACAATGAGCAGTTCTTC. It encodes CASSQDWDPLSYNEQFF. Full variable domain (outside the CDR3, taken from reference TRBV14 and TRBJ2-1): EAGVTQFPSHSVIEKGQTVTLRCDPISGHDNLYWYRRVMGKEIKFLLHFVKESKQDESGMPNNRFLAERTGGTYSTLKVQPAELEDSGVYFCASSQDWDPLSYNEQFFGPGTRLTVL.

The V and J genes are TRBV7-9 and TRBJ1-1, with D tentatively TRBD1 (6 bases). CDR1 is SEHNR, CDR2 FQNEAQ, per germline (reference sequence). CDR3 length equals 15 residues. Between the trimmed V and J ends, which lost 1 base and 3 bases, there was a span of 12 bases. CDR3 residues: CASSLGSGAYTEAFF. The CDR3 bases are TGTGCCAGCAGCTTAGGGTCGGGGGCTTACACTGAAGCTTTCTTT.

This clone was recorded many times. J is TRBJ2-1 and V is TRBV30; a weak D match, TRBD2 (6 bases). This CDR3 is 14 amino acids long. V dropped 4 bases and J dropped 4 bases, with 14 bases sitting between them. Germline CDR1 and CDR2: GTSNPN and SVGIG (reference sequence). CDR3 bases: TGTGCCTGGATGCTGGGAGCGGGTTACAATGAGCAGTTCTTC. This translates into CAWMLGAGYNEQFF. Together with reference TRBV30 and TRBJ2-1, the CDR3 gives the full variable domain: SQTIHQWPATLVQPVGSPLSLECTVEGTSNPNLYWYRQAAGRGLQLLFYSVGIGQISSEVPQNLSASRPQDRQFILSSKKLLLSDSGFYLCAWMLGAGYNEQFFGPGTRLTVL.

This clone showed up just once. The chain carries TRBV15 and TRBJ2-2, with D perhaps matching TRBD2 (5 bases). The germline V gene encodes CDR1 LNHNV and CDR2 YYDKDF (reference sequence). CDR3 size: 15 residues. V lost 1 base to trimming and J lost 5 bases, with 11 bases between them. The CDR3 coding sequence is TGTGCCACCAGCAGAGGCGTGAGAGGGACCGGGGAGCTGTTTTTT. Translated: CATSRGVRGTGELFF.

V gene TRBV9 combines with J gene TRBJ2-3, with TRBD2 matching over 11 bases. The CDR3 contains 17 residues. Trimming removed 0 bases from V and 11 bases from J; junction bases left unmatched: 14. Germline V gene sequence: CDR1 SGDLS, CDR2 YYNGEE. The CDR3 is CASSVEGLAGGSAQQYF. The CDR3 coding sequence is TGTGCCAGCAGCGTAGAGGGTCTAGCGGGAGGTTCGGCGCAGCAGTATTTT.

The chain joins TRBV5-5 to TRBJ2-7; D gene unclear. This CDR3 contains 13 residues. Germline assignment: CDR1 SGHKS and CDR2 YYEKEE (reference sequence). Deletions cut 0 bases from V and 5 bases from J, with 9 bases between. CDR3 nucleotides: TGTGCCAGCAGCTTGGTGGGGTTAAACGAGCAGTACTTC. Its translation: CASSLVGLNEQYF. Full variable domain (remainder filled in from reference TRBV5-5 and TRBJ2-7): DAGVTQSPTHLIKTRGQQVTLRCSPISGHKSVSWYQQVLGQGPQFIFQYYEKEERGRGNFPDRFSARQFPNYSSELNVNALLLGDSALYLCASSLVGLNEQYFGPGTRLTVT.

The CDR3 spells CASSEAWGVQNTEAFF. CDR3 sequence (DNA): TGTGCCAGCAGTGAAGCGTGGGGGGTTCAGAACACTGAAGCTTTCTTT. The chain couples TRBV6-1 to TRBJ1-1, with D perhaps matching TRBD1 (5 bases). Germline CDR1 MNHNS, CDR2 SASEGT. V shed 0 bases and J shed 1 base, with 12 bases lying between them. The CDR3 extends over 16 amino acids.

The rearrangement links TRBV5-1 to TRBJ2-7; D is perhaps TRBD1 (6 bases). V was cut by 4 bases and J by 0 bases, with 11 bases left in between. The CDR3 is made up of 14 amino acids. Germline CDR1 reads SGHRS; CDR2 reads YFSETQ. CDR3 sequence reads: CASSPGHSSYEQYF. The CDR3 nucleotides read TGCGCCAGCAGCCCGGGACATAGCTCCTACGAGCAGTACTTC.

The rearrangement uses TRBV29-1 and TRBJ2-7; 9 nucleotides agree with TRBD1. V lost 4 bases, J lost 6 bases, and 7 bases stayed unmatched. This CDR3 has 13 amino acids. Germline V gene lookup returns CDR1 SQVTM and CDR2 ANQGSEA. The CDR3 spells CSVVRTGDGEQYF. The CDR3 nucleotides read TGCAGCGTTGTCAGGACAGGGGACGGCGAGCAGTACTTC.

The chain combines TRBV9 with TRBJ2-1; D gene uncertain. V lost 0 bases to trimming and J lost 0 bases, with 10 bases between them. Germline V gene lookup returns CDR1 SGDLS and CDR2 YYNGEE. There are 16 residues in the CDR3. CDR3 loop: CASSVGPENSYNEQFF. The CDR3 DNA reads as TGTGCCAGCAGCGTAGGCCCGGAGAACTCCTACAATGAGCAGTTCTTC.

CDR3 amino acids: CASSLLAGGGDTQYF. DNA of the CDR3: TGTGCCAGCAGCTTGTTAGCGGGAGGTGGAGATACGCAGTATTTT. The chain is built from TRBV5-4 and TRBJ2-3; 10 bases are a match to TRBD2. Trimming cost V 1 base and J 5 bases; bases outside gene matches: 4. CDR1 and CDR2 from the germline V gene are SGHNT and YYREEE (reference sequence). This CDR3 has 15 amino acids.

The chain couples TRBV11-3 to TRBJ2-2; D gene ambiguous. Per germline, CDR1 SGHNT and CDR2 YENEEA. The length of the CDR3 is 13 residues. The V and J ends lost 2 bases and 4 bases respectively, with 5 bases between them. CDR3 residues: CASSLSSTGELFF. CDR3 in DNA: TGTGCCAGCAGCTTAAGCAGCACCGGGGAGCTGTTTTTT.

Regarding this clone: This likely reflects a read error, since a far larger clone is one base away. The sample contains more than one DNA sequence encoding this CDR3. The chain is built from TRBV30 and TRBJ2-3; tentatively, D is TRBD2 (5 bases). Trimming left V 4 bases short and J 0 bases short, with 11 bases between. The germline V gene encodes CDR1 GTSNPN and CDR2 SVGIG (reference sequence). The CDR3 sequence is 14 residues long. As DNA, the CDR3 is TGTGCCTGGATGAGAGGGAGAAGCACAGATACGCAGTATTTT. This codes for CAWMRGRSTDTQYF. Together with reference TRBV30 and TRBJ2-3, the CDR3 gives the full variable domain: SQTIHQWPATLVQPVGSPLSLECTVEGTSNPNLYWYRQAAGRGLQLLFYSVGIGQISSEVPQNLSASRPQDRQFILSSKKLLLSDSGFYLCAWMRGRSTDTQYFGPGTRLTVL.

In this sample, this clone turned up a few times. J is TRBJ2-7 and V is TRBV5-1; the D gene is possibly TRBD1 (5 bases). Germline V CDR1 and CDR2: SGHRS, YFSETQ. The CDR3 is 15 amino acids. V was shortened by 0 bases and J by 0 bases, with 10 bases between the two germline ends. CDR3 DNA sequence: TGCGCCAGCAGCTTGGGTGTGGGGCGCTCCTACGAGCAGTACTTC. Its protein product is CASSLGVGRSYEQYF. The full variable domain, completed using reference TRBV5-1 and TRBJ2-7, is KAGVTQTPRYLIKTRGQQVTLSCSPISGHRSVSWYQQTPGQGLQFLFEYFSETQRNKGNFPGRFSGRQFSNSRSEMNVSTLELGDSALYLCASSLGVGRSYEQYFGPGTRLTVT.

The chain has TRBV18 and TRBJ2-3; 11 bases line up with TRBD2. CDR1 and CDR2 (germline): KGHSH, LQKENI. V lost 0 bases to trimming and J lost 4 bases; unmatched junction nucleotides: 12. The CDR3 runs 19 residues. CDR3 nucleotides: TGTGCCAGCTCACCACCGTCCTGGGCTAGCGGGAGGTTCTCAGATACGCAGTATTTT. Its protein product is CASSPPSWASGRFSDTQYF.

The rearrangement uses TRBV6-4 and TRBJ2-5; TRBD1 agrees at 7 bases. Germline CDR1 and CDR2: MRHNA and SNTAGT. CDR3 size: 14 residues. V lost 5 bases and J lost 5; bases outside the gene matches: 8. The CDR3 loop is CASSITRDSETQYF. DNA of the CDR3: TGTGCCAGCAGTATCACACGGGACAGTGAGACCCAGTACTTC.

The chain has TRBV15 and TRBJ2-3, with 12 bases aligning to TRBD2. The CDR3 runs to 16 residues. The V gene end was trimmed by 6 bases and the J gene end by 4 bases; junction bases not matched to a gene: 8. CDR1 is LNHNV, CDR2 YYDKDF, per germline (reference sequence). The CDR3 reads CATSRWTSGISDTQYF. CDR3 DNA: TGTGCCACCAGTAGATGGACTAGCGGGATCTCAGATACGCAGTATTTT.

The chain recombines TRBV5-1 with TRBJ1-3; possible D gene TRBD1, 5 bases. Germline CDR1 SGHRS, CDR2 YFSETQ. CDR3 length: 15 residues. The germline V and J ends were trimmed by 4 bases and 0 bases, with 11 bases remaining between them. Here the CDR3 reads CASSLGPSSGNTIYF. As DNA, the CDR3 is TGCGCCAGCAGCCTGGGGCCGAGCTCTGGAAACACCATATATTTT.

The chain joins TRBV6-4 to TRBJ2-5, with D tentatively TRBD1 or TRBD2 (5 bases each). V lost 6 bases, J lost 0 bases, and 8 bases lay in between. This CDR3 contains 13 residues. CDR1 MRHNA and CDR2 SNTAGT come from the germline V gene. The CDR3 nucleotides read TGTGCCAGCAGCAGGGAGTACCAAGAGACCCAGTACTTC. This sequence encodes CASSREYQETQYF.

This clone was seen only a few times. The chain has TRBV2 and TRBJ1-1, with no clear D. The CDR3 is made up of 11 amino acids. CDR1 and CDR2 from the germline V gene are SNHLY and FYNNEI. V was cut by 8 bases and J by 0 bases, with 4 bases left in between. CDR3 amino acids: CASDLNTEAFF. The CDR3 DNA reads TGTGCCAGCGACCTGAACACTGAAGCTTTCTTT.

The chain employs TRBV10-3 and TRBJ2-2; 9 bases match TRBD2. J lost 8 bases, V lost 6 bases, and 13 bases had no gene match. This CDR3 is built from 16 residues. Germline loops: CDR1 ENHRY, CDR2 SYGVKD. The CDR3, as DNA: TGTGCCATCAGAACGGAGAATAGCGGGAGTTCGGGGGAGCTGTTTTTT. Translated: CAIRTENSGSSGELFF.